Listed below are T cell receptor beta chains from one sample, sequenced in a study of human T cells and chemical hapten exposure. From the RACE reads, TCRdb called clonotypes with MiXCR, one entry per CDR3 protein. The data show 70,000 to 100,000 distinct CDR3 sequences, approximately 8% seen once. Sample: whole blood, taken in connection with sensitization to the hapten diphenylcyclopropenone (DPC). Source of these receptors: a woman in her twenties or thirties with alopecia areata. Some clones in this sample may be carry-over from other donors' samples. Each CDR3 is given with its conserved first and last residue. The D gene is left open where the match is weak. Rows give clone size only sometimes, using once, few, many, or a class for an expanded clone.

d_call,j_call,v_call,cdr3_length,clone_size,cdr3_aa,cdr3_nt
TRBD1,TRBJ1-1,TRBV6-5,14,few,CASSPGTGYTEAFF,TGTGCCAGCAGCCCCGGGACAGGGTACACTGAAGCTTTCTTT
NA,TRBJ2-1,TRBV29-1,10,many,CSAGSGEQFF,TGCAGCGCAGGGTCGGGTGAGCAGTTCTTC
NA,TRBJ1-1,TRBV4-2,14,many,CASSQAQLNTEAFF,TGTGCCAGCAGCCAAGCTCAGCTGAACACTGAAGCTTTCTTT
TRBD1,TRBJ2-7,TRBV19,15,few,CASSTTRQGSREQYF,TGTGCCAGTAGTACCACCCGACAGGGTTCTCGCGAGCAGTACTTC
NA,TRBJ2-3,TRBV11-1,15,many,CASSLARRSTDTQYF,TGTGCCAGCAGCTTAGCGCGCCGAAGCACAGATACGCAGTATTTT
TRBD1,TRBJ1-1,TRBV7-3,13,many,CASSLTRTGWVFF,TGTGCCAGCAGCTTAACGAGGACAGGGTGGGTCTTCTTT
TRBD2,TRBJ2-1,TRBV27,20,many,CATATLRTSGGLAPYNEQFF,TGTGCCACCGCAACCCTCAGGACTAGCGGGGGCCTAGCCCCATACAATGAGCAGTTCTTC
NA,TRBJ2-3,TRBV12-3/TRBV12-4,15,many,CASSLPGDNRNTQYF,TGTGCCAGCAGTCTACCCGGGGACAACCGAAATACGCAGTATTTT
NA,TRBJ1-3,TRBV3-1,15,NA,CASSPPRGLGNTIYF,TGTGCCAGCAGCCCCCCCAGGGGACTTGGAAACACCATATATTTT
NA,TRBJ1-4,TRBV6-5,16,many,CASSYQPPGTAEKLFF,TGTGCCAGCAGTTACCAACCACCCGGCACCGCTGAAAAACTGTTTTTT
NA,TRBJ2-3,TRBV19,13,many,CASSTLTTDTQYF,TGTGCCAGTAGTACCCTAACCACAGATACGCAGTATTTT
NA,TRBJ1-5,TRBV3-1,14,few,CASSQTVSNQPQHF,TGTGCCAGCAGCCAGACAGTTAGCAATCAGCCCCAGCATTTT
NA,TRBJ2-1,TRBV20-1,14,many,CSVRRGSSYNEQFF,TGCAGTGTGCGGCGGGGAAGCTCCTACAATGAGCAGTTCTTC
NA,TRBJ1-3,TRBV20-1,14,NA,CSASHRSSGNTIYF,TGCAGTGCTTCCCACCGGAGCTCTGGAAACACCATATATTTT
NA,TRBJ1-3,TRBV12-3/TRBV12-4,16,few,CASSLGLSASGNTIYF,TGTGCCAGCAGTTTAGGGCTCTCTGCCTCTGGAAACACCATATATTTT
TRBD2,TRBJ2-3,TRBV3-1,14,many,CASSPRGGADTQYF,TGTGCCAGCAGCCCGCGGGGGGGGGCAGATACGCAGTATTTT
NA,TRBJ2-7,TRBV7-9,16,many,CASSLEGTTAHYEQYF,TGTGCCAGCAGCTTAGAGGGGACAACGGCCCATTACGAGCAGTACTTC
NA,TRBJ1-5,TRBV12-3/TRBV12-4,15,many,CASSGGVGSNQPQHF,TGTGCCAGCAGTGGGGGAGTCGGTAGCAATCAGCCCCAGCATTTT
NA,TRBJ1-5,TRBV18,13,many,CASSPDSNQPQHF,TGTGCCAGCTCACCTGATAGCAATCAGCCCCAGCATTTT
NA,TRBJ2-1,TRBV6-6,13,few,CASSFQEGGEQFF,TGTGCCAGCAGTTTTCAAGAAGGGGGTGAGCAGTTCTTC
NA,TRBJ2-1,TRBV5-1,15,NA,CASSPPSNPENEQFF,TGCGCCAGCAGCCCGCCTTCGAACCCAGAAAATGAGCAGTTCTTC
NA,TRBJ1-1,TRBV12-3/TRBV12-4,16,NA,CASRPPPGPRNTEAFF,TGTGCCAGCAGGCCTCCTCCGGGACCCAGGAACACTGAAGCTTTCTTT
TRBD1,TRBJ2-1,TRBV25-1,17,many,CASSEEGTAGKYNEQFF,TGTGCCAGCAGTGAAGAAGGGACAGCAGGAAAATACAATGAGCAGTTCTTC
NA,TRBJ1-1,TRBV7-9,12,NA,CASSLAQTEAFF,TGTGCCAGCAGCTTAGCGCAGACTGAAGCTTTCTTT
TRBD1,TRBJ2-7,TRBV15,16,many,CATSRDRQGIPYEQYF,TGTGCCACCAGCAGAGATCGACAGGGGATCCCCTACGAGCAGTACTTC
NA,TRBJ1-6,TRBV6-6,13,many,CASGDSGILGLHF,TGTGCCAGCGGGGACTCGGGTATTTTGGGCCTCCACTTT
NA,TRBJ2-7,TRBV12-3/TRBV12-4,14,few,CASSFGQVTYEQYF,TGTGCCAGCAGTTTCGGTCAGGTAACCTACGAGCAGTACTTC
NA,TRBJ1-5,TRBV5-5,15,few,CASSLGAGPNQPQHF,TGTGCCAGCAGCTTGGGGGCCGGCCCTAATCAGCCCCAGCATTTT
NA,TRBJ1-1,TRBV20-1,14,many,CSAKAGVMNTEAFF,TGCAGTGCTAAAGCCGGGGTCATGAACACTGAAGCTTTCTTT
NA,TRBJ1-1,TRBV30,13,NA,CAWRQGGNTEAFF,TGTGCCTGGAGACAGGGTGGGAACACTGAAGCTTTCTTT
NA,TRBJ2-7,TRBV6-5,15,NA,CASSYSKGGTYEQYF,TGTGCCAGCAGTTACTCGAAGGGGGGGACCTACGAGCAGTACTTC
NA,TRBJ1-5,TRBV6-6,11,many,CASSYQQAQHF,TGTGCCAGCAGTTACCAACAGGCCCAGCATTTT
TRBD1,TRBJ1-2,TRBV27,15,few,CASSPRQGVFYGYTF,TGTGCCAGCAGTCCTCGACAGGGCGTCTTCTATGGCTACACCTTC
TRBD1,TRBJ2-3,TRBV18,19,many,CASSPPRGRDRGSTDTQYF,TGTGCCAGCTCACCACCACGGGGCCGGGACAGGGGGTCCACAGATACGCAGTATTTT
NA,TRBJ2-4,TRBV7-9,12,many,CASSLVGNIQYF,TGTGCCAGCAGCTTAGTAGGAAACATTCAGTACTTC
TRBD1,TRBJ2-3,TRBV20-1,16,many,CSASSAGTGPTDTQYF,TGCAGTGCTAGTAGCGCCGGGACAGGACCCACAGATACGCAGTATTTT
NA,TRBJ1-1,TRBV6-6,13,many,CASTAGVSTEAFF,TGTGCCAGTACCGCAGGGGTCAGCACTGAAGCTTTCTTT
NA,TRBJ2-1,TRBV27,15,many,CASSSSPSSYNEQFF,TGTGCCAGCAGTTCAAGTCCTAGCTCCTACAATGAGCAGTTCTTC
NA,TRBJ1-5,TRBV2,14,NA,CASSVLVVNQPQHF,TGTGCCAGCAGTGTTCTGGTCGTGAATCAGCCCCAGCATTTT
NA,TRBJ1-1,TRBV5-4,15,few,CASSFLPGVNTEAFF,TGTGCCAGCAGCTTTCTCCCAGGGGTGAACACTGAAGCTTTCTTT
NA,TRBJ2-1,TRBV29-1,13,few,CSVYGGSYNEQFF,TGCAGCGTTTACGGGGGATCATACAATGAGCAGTTCTTC
TRBD2,TRBJ2-1,TRBV6-5,16,NA,CASSSPLAAAYNEQFF,TGTGCCAGCAGTTCCCCACTAGCGGCAGCCTACAATGAGCAGTTCTTC
NA,TRBJ2-3,TRBV29-1,14,many,CSAGDGGDTDTQYF,TGCAGCGCTGGGGACGGGGGAGACACAGATACGCAGTATTTT
TRBD1,TRBJ2-3,TRBV10-3,14,many,CAISGGQGTDTQYF,TGTGCCATCAGTGGCGGACAGGGCACAGATACGCAGTATTTT
NA,TRBJ2-7,TRBV20-1,20,many,CSAIRDVGTRPKQSSYEQYF,TGCAGTGCTATCCGGGATGTCGGGACTCGACCGAAACAAAGCTCCTACGAGCAGTACTTC
NA,TRBJ1-2,TRBV10-3,13,few,CAISPREEYGYTF,TGTGCCATCAGTCCCCGGGAGGAATATGGCTACACCTTC
NA,TRBJ1-4,TRBV5-1,15,many,CASSWGTGLGEKLFF,TGCGCCAGCAGCTGGGGTACAGGGTTGGGTGAAAAACTGTTTTTT
NA,TRBJ2-1,TRBV28,12,NA,CASSPGSDEQFF,TGTGCCAGCAGTCCAGGGAGTGATGAGCAGTTCTTC
TRBD1,TRBJ2-1,TRBV30,12,many,CAWGDRGNEQFF,TGTGCCTGGGGGGACAGGGGGAATGAGCAGTTCTTC
TRBD1,TRBJ1-2,TRBV10-3,15,few,CAISESGQDGRGYTF,TGTGCCATCAGTGAGTCGGGACAGGACGGCAGGGGCTACACCTTC
NA,TRBJ2-3,TRBV2,15,NA,CASSEALQPADTQYF,TGTGCCAGCAGTGAAGCGCTTCAACCGGCAGATACGCAGTATTTT
TRBD2,TRBJ2-3,TRBV25-1,16,many,CASSEFLAGGTDTQYF,TGTGCCAGCAGTGAATTCTTAGCGGGGGGGACAGATACGCAGTATTTT
TRBD2,TRBJ2-5,TRBV12-5,16,few,CASGLDSGGAWETQYF,TGTGCTAGTGGTTTGGATAGCGGGGGGGCCTGGGAGACCCAGTACTTC
TRBD2,TRBJ2-3,TRBV5-1,17,many,CASSLTTSGGAGDTQYF,TGCGCCAGCAGCCTTACGACTAGCGGGGGGGCCGGTGATACGCAGTATTTT
NA,TRBJ2-7,TRBV7-8,12,NA,CASSHRNYEQYF,TGTGCCAGCAGCCACCGGAACTACGAGCAGTACTTC